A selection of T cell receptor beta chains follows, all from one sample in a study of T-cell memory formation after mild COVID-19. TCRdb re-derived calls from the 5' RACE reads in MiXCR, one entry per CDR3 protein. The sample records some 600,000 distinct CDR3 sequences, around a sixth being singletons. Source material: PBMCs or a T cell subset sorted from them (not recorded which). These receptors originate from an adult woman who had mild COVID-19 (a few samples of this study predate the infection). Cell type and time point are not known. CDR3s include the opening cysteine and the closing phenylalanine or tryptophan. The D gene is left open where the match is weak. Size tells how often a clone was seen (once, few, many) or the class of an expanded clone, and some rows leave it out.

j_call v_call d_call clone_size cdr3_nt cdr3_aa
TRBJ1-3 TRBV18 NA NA TGTGCCAGCTCACCACCGACCGGGGTTCCTGGAAACACCATATATTTT CASSPPTGVPGNTIYF
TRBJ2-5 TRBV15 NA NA TGTGCCACCATGACTACTAGGTCACCCCAAGAGACCCAGTACTTC CATMTTRSPQETQYF
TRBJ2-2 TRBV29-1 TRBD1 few TGCAGCGCACAGGGGGCTCTCAACACCGGGGAGCTGTTTTTT CSAQGALNTGELFF
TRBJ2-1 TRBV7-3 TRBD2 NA TGTGCCAGCAGCTGGGGACTAGCGGATTACAATGAGCAGTTCTTC CASSWGLADYNEQFF
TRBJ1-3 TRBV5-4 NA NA TGTGCCAGCAGCTCGGGATTCTCTGGAAACACCATATATTTT CASSSGFSGNTIYF
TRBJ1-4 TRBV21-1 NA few TGTGCCAGCAGCAAGGGAATGGCGTCTCGACCGTTTTTT CASSKGMASRPFF
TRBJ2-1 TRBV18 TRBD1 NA TGTGCCAGCTCACCGGGGACAGTACTACGTTTTACAAATGAGCAGTTCTTC CASSPGTVLRFTNEQFF
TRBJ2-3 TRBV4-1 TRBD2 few TGCGCCAGCAGCCGCGGGGGGGCTAACACAGATACGCAGTATTTT CASSRGGANTDTQYF
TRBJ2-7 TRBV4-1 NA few TGCGCCAGCAGCCATCACACAGGTCCCGCGGCCGAGCAGTACTTC CASSHHTGPAAEQYF
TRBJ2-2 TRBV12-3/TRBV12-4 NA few TGTGCCAGCAGCGATCAGAACACCGGGGAGCTGTTTTTT CASSDQNTGELFF
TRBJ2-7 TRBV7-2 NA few TGTGCCAGCAGCCCCCCGTGGTACTACGAGCAGTACTTC CASSPPWYYEQYF
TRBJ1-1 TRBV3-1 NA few TGTGCCAGCAGCCAAGGGTACGGGTTGAACACTGAAGCTTTCTTT CASSQGYGLNTEAFF
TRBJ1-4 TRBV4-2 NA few TGTGCCAGCAGCCGAAGTAATGAAAAACTGTTTTTT CASSRSNEKLFF
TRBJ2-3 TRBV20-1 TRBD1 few TGCAGTGCTAGCCTCTCAGGGGGAGGCACAGATACGCAGTATTTT CSASLSGGGTDTQYF
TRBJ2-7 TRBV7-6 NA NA TGTGCCAGCAGCTTAGAGCGGTTAGATCTCTACGAGCAGTACTTC CASSLERLDLYEQYF
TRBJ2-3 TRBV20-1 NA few TGCAGTGCTAGATACCGGGGCACTAGCACAGATACGCAGTATTTT CSARYRGTSTDTQYF
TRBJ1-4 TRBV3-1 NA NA TGTGCCAGCAGTACAGGTGCAACTAATGAAAAACTGTTTTTT CASSTGATNEKLFF
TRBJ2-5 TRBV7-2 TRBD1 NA TGTGCCAGCAGCTCGGACAGGGGTGAGGAGACCCAGTACTTC CASSSDRGEETQYF
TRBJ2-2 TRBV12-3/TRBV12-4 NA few TGTGCCAGCAGTTTCGGTGCCGCCTACACCGGGGAGCTGTTTTTT CASSFGAAYTGELFF
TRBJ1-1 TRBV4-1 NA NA TGCGCCAGCAGCCAAGCCGTCCGGGCTACGAACACTGAAGCTTTCTTT CASSQAVRATNTEAFF
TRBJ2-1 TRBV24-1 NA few TGTGCCACCAGTGTACCGGGACAAGCCTACAATGAGCAGTTCTTC CATSVPGQAYNEQFF
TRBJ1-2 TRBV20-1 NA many TGCAGTGCTAGCCCGCCGAGAGGCGGCTACACCTTC CSASPPRGGYTF